These T cell receptor beta chains were read from a single sample in a study of blood T cells in healthy people across ages. MiXCR was run by TCRdb on the 5' RACE reads, yielding one entry per CDR3 protein. The profile shows fewer than 650,000 distinct CDR3 sequences, about 28% of them singletons. The sample also formed part of further work on T cells of mothers and their children.

The sample comprised blood. These receptors originate from a boy between 2 and 10 years old in good health. Both conserved end residues are part of each CDR3. Fields, in order: D gene, J gene, V gene, clone size, CDR3 DNA, CDR3 protein. D genes are given only for firm matches. Clone size, where shown, is once, few, many, or a class for clones that have expanded.

d_gene: -
j_gene: TRBJ2-4
v_gene: TRBV6-5
abundance: -
CDR3nt: TGTGCCAGCAGCCGCACAGGGGAGGAAAACATTCAGTACTTC
CDR3aa: CASSRTGEENIQYF

d_gene: -
j_gene: TRBJ2-2
v_gene: TRBV7-9
abundance: -
CDR3nt: TGTGACAGCAGCCCCCGGGAGAACACCGGGGAGCTGTTTTTT
CDR3aa: CDSSPRENTGELFF

d_gene: TRBD1
j_gene: TRBJ2-2
v_gene: TRBV12-3/TRBV12-4
abundance: few
CDR3nt: TGTGCCAGCAGTCTGGACAGGTGGGGCCCCCCGAACACCGGGGAGCTGTTTTTT
CDR3aa: CASSLDRWGPPNTGELFF

d_gene: TRBD1
j_gene: TRBJ1-5
v_gene: TRBV10-2
abundance: -
CDR3nt: TGCGCCTCCAGGGGGGGCGGAGGCAATCAGCCCCAGCATTTT
CDR3aa: CASRGGGGNQPQHF

d_gene: -
j_gene: TRBJ2-1
v_gene: TRBV11-2
abundance: -
CDR3nt: TGTGCCAGCAGCTTAGGAGTGAGGGGTTACAATGAGCAGTTCTTC
CDR3aa: CASSLGVRGYNEQFF

d_gene: TRBD1
j_gene: TRBJ1-2
v_gene: TRBV12-3/TRBV12-4
abundance: many
CDR3nt: TGTGCCAGCAGTTCACAGGGGGCAAACTATGGCTACACCTTC
CDR3aa: CASSSQGANYGYTF

d_gene: -
j_gene: TRBJ2-5
v_gene: TRBV5-1
abundance: -
CDR3nt: TGCGCCAGCAGCTTGGTTTCGGCAGGTGCCCAAGAGACCCAGTACTTC
CDR3aa: CASSLVSAGAQETQYF

d_gene: TRBD1
j_gene: TRBJ1-1
v_gene: TRBV6-2/TRBV6-3
abundance: -
CDR3nt: TGTGCCAGCAGCCTACAGGGGCCGGAAACTGAAGCTTTCTTT
CDR3aa: CASSLQGPETEAFF

d_gene: TRBD2
j_gene: TRBJ2-1
v_gene: TRBV20-1
abundance: -
CDR3nt: TGCAGTGCTGGACTAGCGGGGTCCAATGAGCAGTTCTTC
CDR3aa: CSAGLAGSNEQFF

d_gene: TRBD2
j_gene: TRBJ2-5
v_gene: TRBV20-1
abundance: few
CDR3nt: TGCAGTGCGCCACTAGCGAGGGAGACCCAGTACTTC
CDR3aa: CSAPLARETQYF

d_gene: -
j_gene: TRBJ2-5
v_gene: TRBV15
abundance: few
CDR3nt: TGTGCCACCAGCAGAGATGGAGGACAGAAGCAAGAGACCCAGTACTTC
CDR3aa: CATSRDGGQKQETQYF

d_gene: TRBD1
j_gene: TRBJ2-5
v_gene: TRBV30
abundance: -
CDR3nt: TGTGCCTGGAGGTCAACAGGGGAAGAGACCCAGTACTTC
CDR3aa: CAWRSTGEETQYF

d_gene: TRBD1
j_gene: TRBJ1-2
v_gene: TRBV2
abundance: -
CDR3nt: TGTGCCAGCAGCCCCCCTCCCCAGGGGGTTAGTGGGGCTAACTATGGCTACACCTTC
CDR3aa: CASSPPPQGVSGANYGYTF

d_gene: -
j_gene: TRBJ1-1
v_gene: TRBV15
abundance: few
CDR3nt: TGTGCCACCAGCGACCTGCGGGGGAGCACTGAAGCTTTCTTT
CDR3aa: CATSDLRGSTEAFF

d_gene: -
j_gene: TRBJ2-2
v_gene: TRBV27
abundance: -
CDR3nt: TGTGCCAGCAGTTTATCGATGAACACCGGGGAGCTGTTTTTT
CDR3aa: CASSLSMNTGELFF

d_gene: -
j_gene: TRBJ1-1
v_gene: TRBV13
abundance: -
CDR3nt: TGTGCCGGCAGCTTAGCGTTAACACCTTTCCAGGGGTTGAACACTGAAGCTTTCTTT
CDR3aa: CAGSLALTPFQGLNTEAFF

d_gene: -
j_gene: TRBJ2-5
v_gene: TRBV24-1
abundance: -
CDR3nt: TGTGCCACCCGGAAGGCGGCGCGTGGGGAGACCCAGTACTTC
CDR3aa: CATRKAARGETQYF

d_gene: -
j_gene: TRBJ1-5
v_gene: TRBV20-1
abundance: -
CDR3nt: TGCAGTGCCCGGGGAGCGGGGTCCCATCAGCCCCAGCATTTT
CDR3aa: CSARGAGSHQPQHF

d_gene: TRBD2
j_gene: TRBJ2-4
v_gene: TRBV12-3/TRBV12-4
abundance: many
CDR3nt: TGTGCCAGCAGTCCCCCCGGGGGATTAGCGGGAGAGGGACCCAAAAACATTCAGTACTTC
CDR3aa: CASSPPGGLAGEGPKNIQYF

d_gene: TRBD2
j_gene: TRBJ2-1
v_gene: TRBV4-3
abundance: -
CDR3nt: TGCGCCAGCAGCCAAGACGCAGCGGGAGTACGAAATGAGCAGTTCTTC
CDR3aa: CASSQDAAGVRNEQFF

d_gene: -
j_gene: TRBJ1-1
v_gene: TRBV7-9
abundance: many
CDR3nt: TGTGCCAGCAGCTTAGGAGGGCAGGGGAACACTGAAGCTTTCTTT
CDR3aa: CASSLGGQGNTEAFF

d_gene: TRBD1
j_gene: TRBJ1-5
v_gene: TRBV29-1
abundance: few
CDR3nt: TGCAGCGTTGCCCAGGGGGCCGGGGAGCCCCAGCATTTT
CDR3aa: CSVAQGAGEPQHF

d_gene: -
j_gene: TRBJ2-5
v_gene: TRBV21-1
abundance: -
CDR3nt: TGTGCCAGGTATAATCCCTCCGACAGGGGGCTCGAGACCCAGTACTTC
CDR3aa: CARYNPSDRGLETQYF

d_gene: TRBD1
j_gene: TRBJ2-7
v_gene: TRBV10-3
abundance: -
CDR3nt: TGTGCCATCAGTGAGTCGACAGGGCAATTCTACGAGCAGTACTTC
CDR3aa: CAISESTGQFYEQYF

d_gene: -
j_gene: TRBJ2-2
v_gene: TRBV7-9
abundance: few
CDR3nt: TGTGCCAGCAGCTTAGGGAACAGGGACACCGGGGAGCTGTTTTTT
CDR3aa: CASSLGNRDTGELFF

d_gene: TRBD2
j_gene: TRBJ2-5
v_gene: TRBV3-1
abundance: few
CDR3nt: TGTGCCAGCAGCCAAGGCCCTAGCGGGAGGGCAGAGACCCAGTACTTC
CDR3aa: CASSQGPSGRAETQYF

d_gene: -
j_gene: TRBJ2-2
v_gene: TRBV21-1
abundance: -
CDR3nt: TGTGCCAGCAGCCTACCCGGCTCGGGTAGGTACGCCGGGGAGCTGTTTTTT
CDR3aa: CASSLPGSGRYAGELFF

d_gene: -
j_gene: TRBJ2-5
v_gene: TRBV6-2/TRBV6-3
abundance: few
CDR3nt: TGTGCCAGCAGCCGGCGAGAGATCCAGTACTTC
CDR3aa: CASSRREIQYF

d_gene: -
j_gene: TRBJ2-1
v_gene: TRBV5-1
abundance: few
CDR3nt: TGCGCCAGCAGCTTGCAGGGGCAACCCTACAATGAGCAGTTCTTC
CDR3aa: CASSLQGQPYNEQFF

d_gene: TRBD2
j_gene: TRBJ2-7
v_gene: TRBV20-1
abundance: -
CDR3nt: TGCAGTGCTACCGGGACTAGCTTCTACGAGCAGTACTTC
CDR3aa: CSATGTSFYEQYF

d_gene: -
j_gene: TRBJ2-2
v_gene: TRBV13
abundance: -
CDR3nt: TGTGCCAGCAGCTCCGGACAATTCACTACCGGGGAGCTGTTTTTT
CDR3aa: CASSSGQFTTGELFF

d_gene: -
j_gene: TRBJ1-1
v_gene: TRBV19
abundance: -
CDR3nt: TGTGCCAGTAGGAGGGTGGTTCACGGATCAGGCACTGAAGCTTTCTTT
CDR3aa: CASRRVVHGSGTEAFF

d_gene: -
j_gene: TRBJ1-4
v_gene: TRBV2
abundance: -
CDR3nt: TGTGCCAGCAGTTGGACCAGTTGGGAAAAACTGTTTTTT
CDR3aa: CASSWTSWEKLFF

d_gene: -
j_gene: TRBJ1-1
v_gene: TRBV3-1
abundance: few
CDR3nt: TGTGCCAGCAGCCAAGACTTTAAGGTGTCTAGGAACACTGAAGCTTTCTTT
CDR3aa: CASSQDFKVSRNTEAFF

d_gene: -
j_gene: TRBJ2-7
v_gene: TRBV5-1
abundance: -
CDR3nt: TGCGCCAGCAGCTTGGGGCTAGCCTATTCCTACGAGCAGTACTTC
CDR3aa: CASSLGLAYSYEQYF

d_gene: -
j_gene: TRBJ1-2
v_gene: TRBV6-5
abundance: many
CDR3nt: TGTGCCAGCAGTTTGGGACAAGACTATGGCTACACCTTC
CDR3aa: CASSLGQDYGYTF

d_gene: -
j_gene: TRBJ1-1
v_gene: TRBV19
abundance: once
CDR3nt: TGTGCCAGTAGTATAAAATGGGACACTGAAGCTTTCTTT
CDR3aa: CASSIKWDTEAFF

d_gene: TRBD2
j_gene: TRBJ2-3
v_gene: TRBV5-4
abundance: few
CDR3nt: TGTGCCAGCAGCCAGCGGGGGGCTTTCGCAGATACGCAGTATTTT
CDR3aa: CASSQRGAFADTQYF

d_gene: TRBD1
j_gene: TRBJ2-5
v_gene: TRBV20-1
abundance: -
CDR3nt: TGCAGTGCTAGATCGGACAGGGCGGTTATCGGGGAGACCCAGTACTTC
CDR3aa: CSARSDRAVIGETQYF

d_gene: TRBD2
j_gene: TRBJ2-3
v_gene: TRBV12-3/TRBV12-4
abundance: -
CDR3nt: TGTGCCAGCAGCCCGGGCGGGAGTGCGTCTAGCACAGATACGCAGTATTTT
CDR3aa: CASSPGGSASSTDTQYF

d_gene: TRBD2
j_gene: TRBJ2-1
v_gene: TRBV24-1
abundance: few
CDR3nt: TGTGCCACCAGTGCTAGCGGGATTACCAATGAGCAGTTCTTC
CDR3aa: CATSASGITNEQFF

d_gene: -
j_gene: TRBJ2-5
v_gene: TRBV5-5
abundance: -
CDR3nt: TGTGCCAGCAGCCTGAGGGGGGGGCTGGAGACCCAGTACTTC
CDR3aa: CASSLRGGLETQYF

d_gene: -
j_gene: TRBJ2-4
v_gene: TRBV6-2/TRBV6-3
abundance: few
CDR3nt: TGTGCCAGCACCCTACCGGGCCCTGATAACATTCAGTACTTC
CDR3aa: CASTLPGPDNIQYF